These 10 T cell receptor beta chains were all obtained from the same sample, sequenced in a study of CD8+ T cells in alopecia areata. RNA, once extracted, was reverse transcribed into cDNA for use as the sequencing template. Profiled with immunoSEQ multiplex PCR; TCRdb holds only in-frame clones, not every one. The repertoire holds 120,000 or so clones, with under 65% as singletons. Treatment in this sample: oral pan-JAK inhibitor, 5-10 mg twice daily. Material: CD4+ T cells sorted from blood, obtained at week 4, from a patient treated with tofacitinib. Every receptor here comes from a human donor with alopecia areata.

This chain links TRBV5-1 with TRBJ1-5; D gene unclear. Germline V lookup: CDR1 SGHRS, CDR2 YFSETQ. CDR3 length equals 13 residues. The ends were cut back, 2 bases at V and 5 bases at J, with 8 bases in the middle. CDR3 DNA sequence: TGCGCCAGCAGCTTAAACGATGATCAGCCCCAGCATTTT. It yields the protein CASSLNDDQPQHF.

The rearrangement uses TRBV5-1 and TRBJ2-2; no definite D call. The germline V and J ends were trimmed by 1 base and 5 bases, with 12 bases remaining between them. Germline V gene lookup returns CDR1 SGHRS and CDR2 YFSETQ. The CDR3 is 15 residues long. Here the CDR3 reads CASSLYTGLTGELFF. In DNA form, the CDR3 reads TGCGCCAGCAGCTTGTATACTGGCCTAACCGGGGAGCTGTTTTTT.

This clone was detected only a few times. This sequence joins TRBV11-2 and TRBJ2-7, with 11 bases lining up with TRBD2. The CDR3 consists of 16 residues. Unmatched junction bases numbered 8, after V lost 0 bases and J lost 7 bases. Germline CDR1 SGHAT, CDR2 FQNNGV. The CDR3: CASSLDQRLAGGEQYF. The CDR3 DNA is TGTGCCAGCAGCTTAGATCAGCGGCTAGCGGGAGGAGAGCAGTACTTC.

V and J are TRBV7-2 and TRBJ2-5, with 9 bases that match TRBD2. CDR1 and CDR2 (germline): SGHTA, FQGNSA. Germline trimming cut 2 bases from V and 2 bases from J; bases unmatched to any gene: 6. This CDR3 is built from 16 residues. The CDR3 DNA follows: TGTGCCAGCAGCTTAATGCTAGCGGGGCTTCAAGAGACCCAGTACTTC. Its protein is CASSLMLAGLQETQYF.

The chain carries TRBV28 and TRBJ1-5; tentative D call: TRBD1 (6 bases). With 7 bases removed from V and 2 bases from J, the gap between germline ends came to 15 bases. Germline values: CDR1 MDHEN, CDR2 SYDVKM. The CDR3 is made up of 15 amino acids. The CDR3 region is CASNREGLRNQPQHF. As DNA, the CDR3 is TGTGCCAGCAACAGGGAGGGATTACGCAATCAGCCCCAGCATTTT.

V and J are TRBV29-1 and TRBJ2-1; no firm D call. The CDR3 runs 12 residues. Germline-derived CDR1 and CDR2 are SQVTM and ANQGSEA. V dropped 1 base and J dropped 7 bases, with 8 bases sitting between them. CDR3: CSVEGQINEQFF. CDR3 coding DNA: TGCAGCGTTGAAGGCCAGATAAATGAGCAGTTCTTC.

The CDR3 loop reads CSAGQLNTGELFF. The DNA for the CDR3 is TGCAGTGCGGGCCAATTGAACACCGGGGAGCTGTTTTTT. The chain has TRBV29-1 and TRBJ2-2, with TRBD2 as a possible D gene (5 bases). The V gene's germline CDR1 is SQVTM and CDR2 ANQGSEA. CDR3 length: 13 amino acids.

The CDR3 DNA is TGCGCCAGCAGCTCGGGAAGGACTAGCGGGAGAGTCAATGAGCAGTTCTTC. The encoded protein is CASSSGRTSGRVNEQFF. This chain links TRBV5-1 with TRBJ2-1; the match to TRBD2 covers 13 bases. The V gene's germline CDR1 is SGHRS and CDR2 YFSETQ. Germline trimming cut 3 bases from V and 6 bases from J; bases unmatched to any gene: 9. This CDR3 is built from 17 residues.

This clone has just one count. The chain recombines TRBV2 with TRBJ2-3; 15 bases are shared with TRBD2. This CDR3 spans 18 amino acids. Germline-derived CDR1 and CDR2 are SNHLY and FYNNEI. V was pared by 7 bases and J by 4 bases, with 12 bases of the junction left unmatched. CDR3 loop: CASKRASGLAGGADTQYF. The CDR3 DNA is TGTGCCAGCAAACGAGCCTCAGGACTAGCGGGAGGGGCAGATACGCAGTATTTT.

This clone has a handful of counts. This chain uses TRBV7-9 with TRBJ1-4; D not resolved. CDR1 is SEHNR and CDR2 is FQNEAQ in the germline V gene (reference sequence). Trimming took off 5 bases at V and 5 bases at J, with 9 bases between the two ends. The CDR3 is 13 amino acids. The CDR3 bases are TGTGCCAGCAGCCTACCCTCAAATGAAAAACTGTTTTTT. Translation gives CASSLPSNEKLFF.